The 8 T cell receptor beta chains below were found in one sample sequenced in a study of neurological immune-mediated disorders. As to time point: longitudinal time-point 2. TCRdb independently ran MiXCR on the 5' RACE reads; one entry per CDR3 protein. The data hold tens of thousands of distinct CDR3 sequences, with nearly 10% observed a single time. Sequenced sample: PBMCs. These receptor sequences come from a young man in good health.

The chain links TRBV5-1 to TRBJ1-2; D is unclear. CDR1 and CDR2 from the germline V gene are SGHRS and YFSETQ. The V gene lost 0 bases and the J gene lost 3 bases, with 9 bases spanning the gap. The CDR3 is made up of 14 amino acids. CDR3 region: CASSLVGGYYGYTF. The CDR3 nucleotides are TGCGCCAGCAGCTTGGTCGGCGGCTACTATGGCTACACCTTC.

The chain employs TRBV2 and TRBJ2-1; D may match TRBD1 or TRBD2 (5 bases each). CDR3 length equals 13 residues. Germline V gene lookup returns CDR1 SNHLY and CDR2 FYNNEI. Trimming left V 5 bases short and J 6 bases short, with 11 bases between. CDR3 region: CASSFRDPNEQFF. CDR3 sequence (DNA): TGTGCCAGCAGTTTCAGGGACCCCAATGAGCAGTTCTTC.

This clonotype was observed at least ten times. The rearrangement links TRBV12-3 or TRBV12-4 to TRBJ2-7; 8 bases fit TRBD1. The J segment lost 5 bases and the V segment lost 3 bases, leaving 6 bases of the junction unmatched. The CDR3 length is 14 residues. CDR3 in DNA: TGTGCCAGCAGTTTCTCCAGGGGGCTAGACGAGCAGTACTTC. It specifies CASSFSRGLDEQYF.

Ten or more counts support this clonotype. This sequence joins TRBV28 and TRBJ2-7; D is ambiguous. Trimming took 6 bases from V and 3 from J, leaving 9 bases between them. Germline values: CDR1 MDHEN, CDR2 SYDVKM. The CDR3 spans 12 residues. The CDR3 protein is CASRRTFYEQYF. The CDR3 region has the DNA TGTGCCAGCAGGCGGACCTTCTACGAGCAGTACTTC.

There are many counts of this clonotype. The V call is TRBV20-1, the J call TRBJ1-5, with a tentative D call TRBD1 (6 bases). The CDR3 runs to 14 residues. The germline gives CDR1 DFQATT, CDR2 SNEGSKA (reference sequence). V lost 6 bases to trimming and J lost 5 bases, with 17 bases between them. CDR3 sequence: CSATHPGEDQPQHF. The CDR3 nucleotides are TGCAGTGCAACTCACCCAGGGGAGGATCAGCCCCAGCATTTT.

This clonotype has at least ten counts. The chain is built from TRBV20-1 and TRBJ2-1; 11 bases are a match to TRBD2. The V segment lost 6 bases and the J segment 4 bases; nucleotides outside the gene matches: 11. Germline assignment: CDR1 DFQATT and CDR2 SNEGSKA (reference sequence). The CDR3 has 16 residues. CDR3 coding DNA: TGCAGTGCCCTATTTCCCGGGACTAGCGGATACAATGAGCAGTTCTTC. It specifies CSALFPGTSGYNEQFF.

Regarding this clonotype: One end of the junction does not line up with germline, which may come from a read error. This chain uses TRBV20-1 with TRBJ2-7; 10 nucleotides align to TRBD1. Germline V gene lookup returns CDR1 DFQATT and CDR2 SNEGSKA (reference sequence). There are 18 residues in the CDR3. CDR3 nucleotides: TGCAGTGTTAGAACAGACAGGGGGCGCCTAGCCTTCTCCTACGAGCAGTACTTC. It is translated as CSVRTDRGRLAFSYEQYF.

This clonotype was seen a few times. This chain uses TRBV5-1 with TRBJ1-1; 9 bases map to TRBD1. CDR1 and CDR2 (germline): SGHRS, YFSETQ. CDR3 length: 15 amino acids. The V and J ends lost 0 bases and 4 bases, in that order; junction bases with no gene match: 4. The CDR3 protein is CASSLVGQGSTEAFF. The CDR3 nucleotides are TGCGCCAGCAGCTTGGTGGGACAGGGAAGCACTGAAGCTTTCTTT.